A single T cell receptor (beta chain) is shown here with its context. The sample originates from a study of cytomegalovirus exposure and HLA in healthy donors. Germline V gene sequence: CDR1 SNHLY, CDR2 FYNNEI. CDR3 length: 12 residues. V lost 10 bases to trimming and J lost 3 bases, with 10 bases between them. The PCR had 60 Vbeta and 13 Jbeta primers. Clones were read by immunoSEQ multiplex PCR, and TCRdb kept only the in-frame ones, dropping some. This sample yields about 150,000 clones, of which around 85% are seen a single time; about 1.5% belongs to the top ten. The specimen was PBMCs. V and J are TRBV2 and TRBJ2-1, with D hard to call. The TCR sequence derives from a man between 50 and 59 years old in good health and CMV-seropositive. This CDR3 reads CATSSFYNEQFF. As DNA, the CDR3 is TGTGCCACCTCTAGTTTCTACAATGAGCAGTTCTTC.